This T cell receptor (beta chain) was obtained from a study of blood T cell repertoires in COVID-19. At the level of the study: From T cells, B-cell-depleted T cells, or PBMCs came the material, which was cDNA or gDNA.

This CDR3 is built from 14 residues. V was shortened by 2 bases and J by 2 bases, with 10 bases between the two germline ends. Germline CDR1 is MNHEY and CDR2 is SMNVEV (reference sequence). Produced via immunoSEQ multiplex PCR; TCRdb's table is partial and in-frame only. The sample lists nearly 250,000 clones; around nine tenths were seen once. The origin of this receptor is a woman in her fifties or sixties who had recovered from COVID-19. The chain couples TRBV27 to TRBJ2-7; TRBD1 might be the D (6 bases). Sequenced sample: peripheral blood. In nucleotides, the CDR3 is TGTGCCAGCAGTTTAACAGGGACGACCTACGAGCAGTACTTC. This gives the protein CASSLTGTTYEQYF.